Below, one T cell receptor (beta chain) is given with its context. Its specificity is not known. A much larger clone lies one base from this, so it may be a read error. At the DNA level, this CDR3 is encoded by other sequences in the same sample as well. Of the isolated RNA, all was reverse transcribed, and so the sequenced material was expressed TCRB transcripts. Naive, central memory and regulatory T cell samples yielded roughly 3.6 million reads on average. TCRdb keeps only in-frame clones here, not all; method: immunoSEQ multiplex PCR. The sample carries 300,000 or so clones, under 8.5% recorded once. The data are from a study of beta chain features in type 1 diabetes. Study-wide findings and caveats: Within each of all four CD4+ subsets, Type 1 diabetes patients had TCRB CDR3s that were moderately but significantly shorter.

V shed 5 bases and J 4 bases; nucleotides not matched to a gene: 5. The CDR3 runs 15 residues. The germline CDR1 and CDR2 sequences are SGHAT and FQNNGV. Sequences were obtained from central memory CD4+ T cells from blood. The rearrangement joins TRBV11-2 to TRBJ2-1; TRBD2 aligns across 10 bases. The sequence derives from a young woman in good health. The CDR3 loop reads CASSLGLAEYNEQFF. In DNA form, the CDR3 reads TGTGCCAGCAGCCTCGGACTAGCGGAATACAATGAGCAGTTCTTC.